What follows is one T cell receptor (beta chain) and its context. What this receptor recognizes is not known. Base qualities are not at hand, and no much larger clone is one base apart. The germline V gene (reference sequence) provides CDR1 GTSNPN and CDR2 SVGIG. CDR3 length: 16 amino acids, cysteine to phenylalanine. Just CDR3 DNA is preserved here, 48 bases in frame from base 1. Deletion took 2 bases off V and 0 bases off J, with a span of 11 bases between the germline ends. The data stem from a study of blood T cell repertoires in COVID-19 (dated by TCRdb to 2020 to 2021). Regarding the study in general: Samples covering the acute and convalescent phases of COVID-19 were provided by collaborators in the United States, Italy and Spain. The material from the prospective study consisted of cDNA or gDNA derived from T cells, B-cell-depleted T cells, or PBMCs. The dataset comprised deeply sampled blood TCRbeta repertoires from subjects exposed to, actively infected with, or recovered from COVID-19. The repertoires were made available in a free public database intended to serve as a resource for research on the immune response to SARS-CoV-2. The samples were drawn from two sources: the first 160 participants of the ongoing ImmuneRACE study, and some 1,300 subjects contributed by 6 global collaborators. Where available, HLA class I and class II types were obtained from metadata supplied by the sample provider rather than from assay-based typing. A de-identified subject ID, COVID-19 status, age in years and sex were almost always included in the sample metadata. The investigation overall reported the following: The amount of clinical and demographic metadata varied by source and participant and was provided uncurated.

Samples from volunteer blood donors who had recovered from COVID-19 were contributed by a second Seattle source. Each collaborating institution followed its own protocols to collect whole blood in K2EDTA tubes. For TCRbeta analysis, collaborator samples were shipped as frozen whole blood, as isolated PBMCs, or as DNA extracted from either sample type. The immunoSEQ Assay, a bias-controlled multiplex PCR, was used to amplify TCRbeta CDR3 regions from genomic DNA. The study's own analysis went as follows. The number of nucleated cells in each sample was estimated from the amplification of reference gene primers within the assay. To quantify the absolute abundance of each unique TCRbeta CDR3 rearrangement, sequence reads were collapsed and filtered. Productive Simpson clonality was computed per sample as the square root of Simpson's diversity index over productive rearrangements. TCRdb holds this immuneACCESS table with in-frame rearrangements only. Some clones are missing; in checked studies, unresolved V genes explain under half, and the rest has no known cause. D and trimming come from the DNA, and the V and J calls and clone size come from that table. Present in this sample are about 150,000 clones, about 88% of which were seen just once. The ten biggest clones cover around 2.1% of the sample.

The specimen was peripheral blood. The receptor chain draws on TRBV30 and TRBJ1-6, with the D gene call left open. This sequence was found in a man over 45 who had recovered from COVID-19. The DNA reads TGTGCCTGGAGTTTGTCACCGAGCTCCTATAATTCACCCCTCCACTTT. It translates to CAWSLSPSSYNSPLHF.